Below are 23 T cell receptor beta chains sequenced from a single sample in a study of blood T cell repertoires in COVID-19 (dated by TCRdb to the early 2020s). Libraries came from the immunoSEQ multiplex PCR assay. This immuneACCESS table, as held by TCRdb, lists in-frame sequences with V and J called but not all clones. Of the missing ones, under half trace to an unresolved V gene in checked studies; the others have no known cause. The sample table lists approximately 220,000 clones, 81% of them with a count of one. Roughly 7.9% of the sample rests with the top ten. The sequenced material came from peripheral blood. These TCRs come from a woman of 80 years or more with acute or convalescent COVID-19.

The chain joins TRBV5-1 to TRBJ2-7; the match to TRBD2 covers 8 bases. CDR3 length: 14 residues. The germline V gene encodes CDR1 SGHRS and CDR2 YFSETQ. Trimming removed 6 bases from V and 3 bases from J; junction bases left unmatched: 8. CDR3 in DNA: TGCGCCAGCACCAGTGTAGCGGGGCACTACGAGCAGTACTTC. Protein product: CASTSVAGHYEQYF.

The CDR3 DNA is TGTGCCAGCAGTTTATGGACAGGTTCGGGAGAGCAGTACTTC. This gives the protein CASSLWTGSGEQYF. V gene TRBV28 combines with J gene TRBJ2-7, with D perhaps matching TRBD1 (6 bases). Germline CDR1 is MDHEN and CDR2 is SYDVKM. Trimming stripped 0 bases from V and 7 bases from J, with 13 bases between. CDR3 length equals 14 residues. The complete variable domain, with remaining parts taken from reference TRBV28 and TRBJ2-7, reads DVKVTQSSRYLVKRTGEKVFLECVQDMDHENMFWYRQDPGLGLRLIYFSYDVKMKEKGDIPEGYSVSREKKERFSLILESASTNQTSMYLCASSLWTGSGEQYFGPGTRLTVT.

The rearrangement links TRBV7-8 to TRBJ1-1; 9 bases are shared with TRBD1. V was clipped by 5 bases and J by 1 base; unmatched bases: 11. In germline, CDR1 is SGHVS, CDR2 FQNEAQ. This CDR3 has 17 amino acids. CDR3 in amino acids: CASSRATGTGTNTEAFF. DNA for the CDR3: TGTGCCAGCAGCAGAGCGACCGGGACAGGGACGAACACTGAAGCTTTCTTT.

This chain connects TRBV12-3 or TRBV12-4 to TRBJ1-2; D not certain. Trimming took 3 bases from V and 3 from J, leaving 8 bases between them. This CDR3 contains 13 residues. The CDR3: CASSLYGDYGYTF. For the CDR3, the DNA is TGTGCCAGCAGTTTGTACGGGGACTATGGCTACACCTTC.

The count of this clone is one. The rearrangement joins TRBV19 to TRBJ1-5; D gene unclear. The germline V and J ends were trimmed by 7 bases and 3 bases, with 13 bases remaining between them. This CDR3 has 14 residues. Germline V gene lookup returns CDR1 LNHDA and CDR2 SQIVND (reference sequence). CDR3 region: CASNPTGVNQPQHF. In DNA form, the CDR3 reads TGTGCCAGTAATCCCACCGGTGTCAATCAGCCCCAGCATTTT.

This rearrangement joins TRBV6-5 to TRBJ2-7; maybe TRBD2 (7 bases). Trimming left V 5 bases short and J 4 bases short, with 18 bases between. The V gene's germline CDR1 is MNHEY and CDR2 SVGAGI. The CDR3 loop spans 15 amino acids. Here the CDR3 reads CASSPNRGALYEQYF. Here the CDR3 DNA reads TGTGCCAGCAGTCCAAACCGGGGGGCCTTGTACGAGCAGTACTTC.

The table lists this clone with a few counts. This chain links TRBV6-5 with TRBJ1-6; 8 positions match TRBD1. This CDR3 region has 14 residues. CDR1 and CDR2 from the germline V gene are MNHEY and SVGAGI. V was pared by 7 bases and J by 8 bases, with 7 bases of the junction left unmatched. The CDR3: CASTESGGDSPLHF. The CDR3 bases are TGTGCCAGCACCGAATCAGGGGGCGATTCACCCCTCCACTTT.

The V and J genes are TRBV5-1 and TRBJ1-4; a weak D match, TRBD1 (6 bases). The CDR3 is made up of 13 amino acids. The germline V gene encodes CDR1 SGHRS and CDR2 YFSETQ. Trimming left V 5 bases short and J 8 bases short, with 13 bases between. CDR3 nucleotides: TGCGCCAGCAGTCCAGGGGAAAAAGAAAAACTGTTTTTT. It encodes CASSPGEKEKLFF.

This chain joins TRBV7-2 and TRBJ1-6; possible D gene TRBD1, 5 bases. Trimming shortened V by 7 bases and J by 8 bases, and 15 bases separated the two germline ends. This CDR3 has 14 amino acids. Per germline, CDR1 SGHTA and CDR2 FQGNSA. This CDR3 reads CASNAGLPDSPLHF. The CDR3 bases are TGTGCCAGCAACGCGGGACTCCCAGATTCACCCCTCCACTTT.

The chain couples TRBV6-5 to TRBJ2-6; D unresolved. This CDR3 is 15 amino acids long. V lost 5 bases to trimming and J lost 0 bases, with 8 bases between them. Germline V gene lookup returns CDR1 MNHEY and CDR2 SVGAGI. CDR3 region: CASSQSFSGANVLTF. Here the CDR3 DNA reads TGTGCCAGCAGTCAGTCTTTCTCTGGGGCCAACGTCCTGACTTTC.

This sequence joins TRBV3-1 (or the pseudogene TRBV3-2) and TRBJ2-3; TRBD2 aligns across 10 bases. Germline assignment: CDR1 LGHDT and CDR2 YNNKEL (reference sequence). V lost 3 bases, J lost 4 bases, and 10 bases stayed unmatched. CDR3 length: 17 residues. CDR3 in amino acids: CASSHSLSGRAPDTQYF. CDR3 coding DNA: TGTGCCAGCAGCCACTCTCTAAGCGGGAGGGCCCCAGATACGCAGTATTTT.

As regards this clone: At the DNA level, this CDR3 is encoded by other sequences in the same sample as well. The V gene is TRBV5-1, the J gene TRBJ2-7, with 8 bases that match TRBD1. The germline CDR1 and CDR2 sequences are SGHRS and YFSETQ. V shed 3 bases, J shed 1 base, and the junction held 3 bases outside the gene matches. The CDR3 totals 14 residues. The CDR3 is CASSSTGGSYEQYF. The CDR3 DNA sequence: TGCGCCAGCAGCTCTACAGGGGGGTCCTACGAGCAGTACTTC.

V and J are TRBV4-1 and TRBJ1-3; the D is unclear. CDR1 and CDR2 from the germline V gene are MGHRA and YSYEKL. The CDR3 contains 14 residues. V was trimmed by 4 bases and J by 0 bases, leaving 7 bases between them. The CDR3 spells CASSPFFSGNTIYF. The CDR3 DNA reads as TGCGCCAGCAGCCCCTTTTTCTCTGGAAACACCATATATTTT.

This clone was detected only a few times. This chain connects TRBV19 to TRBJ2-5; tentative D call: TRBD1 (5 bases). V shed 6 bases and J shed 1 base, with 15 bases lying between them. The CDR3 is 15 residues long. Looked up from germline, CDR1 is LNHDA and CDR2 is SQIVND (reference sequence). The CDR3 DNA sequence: TGTGCCAGTAGCCCAAGGGGCCTTGCCCAAGAGACCCAGTACTTC. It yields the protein CASSPRGLAQETQYF.

The CDR3 protein is CASGTGGYQPQHF. CDR3 coding DNA: TGTGCCAGCGGGACAGGGGGCTATCAGCCCCAGCATTTT. The V and J genes are TRBV2 and TRBJ1-5; 12 positions match TRBD1. The germline V gene has CDR1 SNHLY and CDR2 FYNNEI. This CDR3 has 13 residues. Losses at the gene ends were 8 bases for V and 5 bases for J; bases not matched to a gene: 1.

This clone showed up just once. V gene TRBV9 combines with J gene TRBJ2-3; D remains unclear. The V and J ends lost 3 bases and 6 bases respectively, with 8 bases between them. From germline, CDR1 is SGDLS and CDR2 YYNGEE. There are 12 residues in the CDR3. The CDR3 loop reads CASSGAWDTQYF. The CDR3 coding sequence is TGTGCCAGCAGCGGCGCGTGGGATACGCAGTATTTT.

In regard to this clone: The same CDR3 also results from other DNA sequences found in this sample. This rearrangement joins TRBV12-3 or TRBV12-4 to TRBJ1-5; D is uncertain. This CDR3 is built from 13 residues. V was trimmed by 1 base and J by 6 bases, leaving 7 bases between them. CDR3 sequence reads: CASSLGGLQPQHF. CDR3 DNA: TGTGCCAGCAGTTTAGGAGGGCTTCAGCCCCAGCATTTT.

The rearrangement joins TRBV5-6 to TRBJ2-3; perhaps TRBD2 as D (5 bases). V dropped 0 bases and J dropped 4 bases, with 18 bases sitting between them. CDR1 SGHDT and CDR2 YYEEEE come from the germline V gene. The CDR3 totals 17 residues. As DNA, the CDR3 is TGTGCCAGCAGCTTGGTCCCACTAGGCCAGCGAGCAGATACGCAGTATTTT. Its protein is CASSLVPLGQRADTQYF.

The CDR3 is CASSRQGGNFQPQHF. Written as DNA, the CDR3 is TGTGCCAGTAGTAGACAGGGTGGCAATTTTCAGCCCCAGCATTTT. V is TRBV19 and J is TRBJ1-5; 7 positions agree with TRBD1. The CDR3 loop spans 15 amino acids. The germline V gene encodes CDR1 LNHDA and CDR2 SQIVND (reference sequence). J lost 6 bases, V lost 4 bases, and 9 bases had no gene match. Drawing the rest from reference TRBV19 and TRBJ1-5, the complete variable domain is DGGITQSPKYLFRKEGQNVTLSCEQNLNHDAMYWYRQDPGQGLRLIYYSQIVNDFQKGDIAEGYSVSREKKESFPLTVTSAQKNPTAFYLCASSRQGGNFQPQHFGDGTRLSIL.

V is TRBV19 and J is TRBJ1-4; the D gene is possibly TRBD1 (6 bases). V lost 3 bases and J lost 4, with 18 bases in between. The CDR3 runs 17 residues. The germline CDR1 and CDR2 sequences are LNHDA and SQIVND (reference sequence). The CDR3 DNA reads TGTGCCAGTAGTATTTCCTCCGGGACACCCGGTAATGAAAAACTGTTTTTT. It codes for CASSISSGTPGNEKLFF. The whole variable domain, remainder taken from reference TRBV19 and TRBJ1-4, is DGGITQSPKYLFRKEGQNVTLSCEQNLNHDAMYWYRQDPGQGLRLIYYSQIVNDFQKGDIAEGYSVSREKKESFPLTVTSAQKNPTAFYLCASSISSGTPGNEKLFFGSGTQLSVL.

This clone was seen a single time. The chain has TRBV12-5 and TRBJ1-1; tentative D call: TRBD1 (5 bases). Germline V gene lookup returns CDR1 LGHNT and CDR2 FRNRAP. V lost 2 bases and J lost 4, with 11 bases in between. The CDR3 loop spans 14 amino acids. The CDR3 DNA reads TGTGCTAGTGGTTTGTTGGAGGGGAGCACTGAAGCTTTCTTT. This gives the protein CASGLLEGSTEAFF.

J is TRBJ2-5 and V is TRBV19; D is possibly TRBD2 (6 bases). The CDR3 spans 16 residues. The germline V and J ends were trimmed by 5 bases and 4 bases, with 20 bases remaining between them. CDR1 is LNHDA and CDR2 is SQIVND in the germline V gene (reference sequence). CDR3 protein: CASSLPGGRKGETQYF. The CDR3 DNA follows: TGTGCCAGTAGTCTCCCCGGGGGTAGGAAAGGAGAGACCCAGTACTTC.

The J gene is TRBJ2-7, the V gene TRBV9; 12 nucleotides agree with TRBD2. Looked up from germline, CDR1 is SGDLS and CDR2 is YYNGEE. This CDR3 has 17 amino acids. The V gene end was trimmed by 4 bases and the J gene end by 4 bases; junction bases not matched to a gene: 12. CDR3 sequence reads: CASSRTPSGRAGYEQYF. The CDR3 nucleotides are TGTGCCAGCAGCCGAACGCCTAGCGGGAGGGCCGGGTACGAGCAGTACTTC. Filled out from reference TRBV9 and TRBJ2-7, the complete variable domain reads DSGVTQTPKHLITATGQRVTLRCSPRSGDLSVYWYQQSLDQGLQFLIQYYNGEERAKGNILERFSAQQFPDLHSELNLSSLELGDSALYFCASSRTPSGRAGYEQYFGPGTRLTVT.